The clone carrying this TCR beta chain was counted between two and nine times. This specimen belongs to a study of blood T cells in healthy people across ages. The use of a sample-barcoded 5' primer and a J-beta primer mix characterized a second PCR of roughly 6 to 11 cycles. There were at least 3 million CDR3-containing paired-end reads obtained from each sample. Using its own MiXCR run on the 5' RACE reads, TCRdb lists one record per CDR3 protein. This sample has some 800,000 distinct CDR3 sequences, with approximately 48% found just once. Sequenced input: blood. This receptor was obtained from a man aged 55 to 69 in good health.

The DNA of the CDR3 is TGCGCCAGCAGCCTGGCAGGGGGCAACGGCGAGCAGTACTTC. As protein: CASSLAGGNGEQYF. The gene calls are TRBV5-1 and TRBJ2-7, with 8 bases that match TRBD1. The CDR3 has 14 residues. Germline V gives CDR1 SGHRS, CDR2 YFSETQ. The J segment lost 6 bases and the V segment lost 4 bases, leaving 9 bases of the junction unmatched.